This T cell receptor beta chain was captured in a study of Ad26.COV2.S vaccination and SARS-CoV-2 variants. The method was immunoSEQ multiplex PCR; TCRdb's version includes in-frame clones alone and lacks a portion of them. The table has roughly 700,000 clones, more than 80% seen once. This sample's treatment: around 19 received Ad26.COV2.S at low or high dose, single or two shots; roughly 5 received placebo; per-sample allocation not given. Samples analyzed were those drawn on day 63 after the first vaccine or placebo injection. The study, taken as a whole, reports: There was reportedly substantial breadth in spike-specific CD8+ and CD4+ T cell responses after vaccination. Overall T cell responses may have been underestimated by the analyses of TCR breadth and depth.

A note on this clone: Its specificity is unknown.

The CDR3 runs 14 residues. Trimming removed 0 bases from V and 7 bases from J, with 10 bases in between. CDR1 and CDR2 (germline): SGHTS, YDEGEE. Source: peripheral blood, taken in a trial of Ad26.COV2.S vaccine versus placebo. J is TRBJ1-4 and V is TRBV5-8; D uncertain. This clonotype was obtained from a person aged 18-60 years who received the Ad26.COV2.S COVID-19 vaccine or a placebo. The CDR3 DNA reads TGTGCCAGCAGCTTGGGGGCTATCAGTGAAAAACTGTTTTTT. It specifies CASSLGAISEKLFF.